Sequencing of this T cell receptor beta chain was carried out in a study of PD-1 blockade in mismatch repair-deficient tumors. Background on the study: Patients had eleven to twelve mismatch repair-deficient cancer types and were previously treated and progressing.

Some clones are missing from TCRdb's copy, which holds only in-frame ones; the method was immunoSEQ multiplex PCR. Here the sample spans fewer than 100,000 clones, approximately 81% being singletons. This CDR3 comprises 14 residues. Germline CDR1 reads MNHNS; CDR2 reads SASEGT. Unmatched junction bases numbered 7, after V lost 7 bases and J lost 2 bases. Study results and caveats: Rapid post-treatment expansion, then contraction, generally preceding radiologic response, marked tumor-resident clones.

To note about this clone: The antigen is unknown.

TCRs were sequenced from a few patients responding to pembrolizumab. This sequence originates from an adult with mismatch repair-deficient cancer. V and J are TRBV6-1 and TRBJ2-7; 8 nucleotides align to TRBD1. The material was peripheral blood, obtained 12 weeks after starting pembrolizumab. CDR3 sequence: CASNQDRAAYEQYF. The CDR3 coding sequence is TGTGCCAGCAACCAGGACAGGGCAGCCTACGAGCAGTACTTC.